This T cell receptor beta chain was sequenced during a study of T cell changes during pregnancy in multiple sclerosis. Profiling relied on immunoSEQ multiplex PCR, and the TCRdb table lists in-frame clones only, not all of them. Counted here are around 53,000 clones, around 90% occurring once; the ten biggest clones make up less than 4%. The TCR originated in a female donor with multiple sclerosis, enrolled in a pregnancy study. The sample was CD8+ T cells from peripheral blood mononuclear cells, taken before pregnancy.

The CDR3 loop reads CASSSETGKYEKLFF. CDR3 DNA: TGTGCCAGCAGTTCAGAGACAGGGAAGTATGAAAAACTGTTTTTT. This chain links TRBV6-5 with TRBJ1-4; 7 nucleotides align to TRBD1. Trimming removed 4 bases from V and 6 bases from J; junction bases left unmatched: 8. CDR3 length: 15 residues. From germline, CDR1 is MNHEY and CDR2 SVGAGI.